These 2 T cell receptor beta chains share one sample of origin, sequenced in a study of tumor-infiltrating lymphocytes in primary liver carcinoma. From roughly 0.55 ug of total RNA, TCR beta-specific cDNA was reverse-transcribed using a constant-region primer. Slightly modified ARM-PCR with three nested multiplex PCR rounds yielded TCR beta libraries. Running about 11 cycles apiece, the first two PCR rounds relied on TRBV1-TRBV30 forward primers together with a C-beta reverse primer. Using its own MiXCR run on the multiplex PCR reads, TCRdb lists one record per CDR3 protein. This table holds approximately 99,000 distinct CDR3 sequences, more than 60% found once. Both RNA and DNA were isolated together from approximately 22-30 mg of bulk tissue that had not been sorted. The sequenced sample consisted of liver tumor tissue from sampling region 5. Stated subset: tumor region T5, tumor centre. These receptors were collected from a woman between 55 and 75 years old with primary liver carcinoma and hepatitis B virus infection.

As concerns this clonotype: Germline and junction disagree at one end, which may indicate a read error. The chain has TRBV4-2 and TRBJ1-1, with a tentative D call TRBD1 (6 bases). This CDR3 region has 16 residues. Germline CDR1 is LGHNA and CDR2 is YNFKEQ. The CDR3 sequence: CVSSPLEGRGGNEAFF. CDR3 DNA: TGTGTCAGCAGCCCATTGGAAGGTCGGGGGGGCAATGAAGCTTTCTTT.

This clonotype was observed at least ten times. A much larger clone differs by one base, so this may be a read error. V usage is TRBV6-2 or TRBV6-3 and J usage is TRBJ2-1; D is uncertain. Germline CDR1 reads MNHEY; CDR2 reads SVGEGT. The CDR3 covers 16 residues. The V end was cut by 7 bases, the J end by 5 bases, with 21 bases between. Here the CDR3 DNA reads TGTGCCAGCAAAACTTCGGTGAACGTCCGGGACAATGAGCAGTTCTTC. Translating it yields CASKTSVNVRDNEQFF.